The clone carrying this T cell receptor (beta chain) is a singleton in its sample. This sample also contains other DNA sequences that code for the same CDR3. The sample belongs to a study of blood T cell repertoires in COVID-19. The wider study: Whether acute or convalescent, the COVID-19 samples came from the United States, Italy and Spain. The analysed material was cDNA or gDNA that came from T cells, B-cell-depleted T cells, or PBMCs.

Study processing details: Researchers report that nucleated cell counts were estimated from reference gene primer amplification. The repertoire was sequenced with immunoSEQ multiplex PCR; TCRdb's copy has only in-frame clones and lacks some. V and J calls and clone size are those listed in that table; D and trimming were worked out from the DNA. This sample has a few hundred thousand clones, with around 86% found just once. The sequencing sample was made of peripheral blood. This TCR came from a woman between 25 and 40 years old with active or convalescent COVID-19.

CDR3 DNA: TGTGCCAGCAGCTTCTCCAGGAACACTGAAGCTTTCTTT. Its translation is CASSFSRNTEAFF. The chain uses TRBV11-3 and TRBJ1-1; D remains unclear. The V and J ends lost 3 bases and 1 base respectively, with 6 bases between them. Germline loops: CDR1 SGHNT, CDR2 YENEEA. The CDR3 contains 13 residues.